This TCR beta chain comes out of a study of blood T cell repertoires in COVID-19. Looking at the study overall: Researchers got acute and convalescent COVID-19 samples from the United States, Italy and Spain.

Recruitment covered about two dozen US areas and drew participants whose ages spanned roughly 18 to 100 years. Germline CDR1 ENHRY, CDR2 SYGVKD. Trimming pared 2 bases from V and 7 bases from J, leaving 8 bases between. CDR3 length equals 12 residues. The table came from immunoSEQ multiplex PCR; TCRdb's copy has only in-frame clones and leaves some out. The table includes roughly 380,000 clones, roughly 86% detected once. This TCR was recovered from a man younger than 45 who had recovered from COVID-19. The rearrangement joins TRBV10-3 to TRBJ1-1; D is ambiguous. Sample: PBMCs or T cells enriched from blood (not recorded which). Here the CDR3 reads CAISERANEAFF. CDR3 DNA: TGTGCCATCAGTGAGCGAGCAAATGAAGCTTTCTTT.